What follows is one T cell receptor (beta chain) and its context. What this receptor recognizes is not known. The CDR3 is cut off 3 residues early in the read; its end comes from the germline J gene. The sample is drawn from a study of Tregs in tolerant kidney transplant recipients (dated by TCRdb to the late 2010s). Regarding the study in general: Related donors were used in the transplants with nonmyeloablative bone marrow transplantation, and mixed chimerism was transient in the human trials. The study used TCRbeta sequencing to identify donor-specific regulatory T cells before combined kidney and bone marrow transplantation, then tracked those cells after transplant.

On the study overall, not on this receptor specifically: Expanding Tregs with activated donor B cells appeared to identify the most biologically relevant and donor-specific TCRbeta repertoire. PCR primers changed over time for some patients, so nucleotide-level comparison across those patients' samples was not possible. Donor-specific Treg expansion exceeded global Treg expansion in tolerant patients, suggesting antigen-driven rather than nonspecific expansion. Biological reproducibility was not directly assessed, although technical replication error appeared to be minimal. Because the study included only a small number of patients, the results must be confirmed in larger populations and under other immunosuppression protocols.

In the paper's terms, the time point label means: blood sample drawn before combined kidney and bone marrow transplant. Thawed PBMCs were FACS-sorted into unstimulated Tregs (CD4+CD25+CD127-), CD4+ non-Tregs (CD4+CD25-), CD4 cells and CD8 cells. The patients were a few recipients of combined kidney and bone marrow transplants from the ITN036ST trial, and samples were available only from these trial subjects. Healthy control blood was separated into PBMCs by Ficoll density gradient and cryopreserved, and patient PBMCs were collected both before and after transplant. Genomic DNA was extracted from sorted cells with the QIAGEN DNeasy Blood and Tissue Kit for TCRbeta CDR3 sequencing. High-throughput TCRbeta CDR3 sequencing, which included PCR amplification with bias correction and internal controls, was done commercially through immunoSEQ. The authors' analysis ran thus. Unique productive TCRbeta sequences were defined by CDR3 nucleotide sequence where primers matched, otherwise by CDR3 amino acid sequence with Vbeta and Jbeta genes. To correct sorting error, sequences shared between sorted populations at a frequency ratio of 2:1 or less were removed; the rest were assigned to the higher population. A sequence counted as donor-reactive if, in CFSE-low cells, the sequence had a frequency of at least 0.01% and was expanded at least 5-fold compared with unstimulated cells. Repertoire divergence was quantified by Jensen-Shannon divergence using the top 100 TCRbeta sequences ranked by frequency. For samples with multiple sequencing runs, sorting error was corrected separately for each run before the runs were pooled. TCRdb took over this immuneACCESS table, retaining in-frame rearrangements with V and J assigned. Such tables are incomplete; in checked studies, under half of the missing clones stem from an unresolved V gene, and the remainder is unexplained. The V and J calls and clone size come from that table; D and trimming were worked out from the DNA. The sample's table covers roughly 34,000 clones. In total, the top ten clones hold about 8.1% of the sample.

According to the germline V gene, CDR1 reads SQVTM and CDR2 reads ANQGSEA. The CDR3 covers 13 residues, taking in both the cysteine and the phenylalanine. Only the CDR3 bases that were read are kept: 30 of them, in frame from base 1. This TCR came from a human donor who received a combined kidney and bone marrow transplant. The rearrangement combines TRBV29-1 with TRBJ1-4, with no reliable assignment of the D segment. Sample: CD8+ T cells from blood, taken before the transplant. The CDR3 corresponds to CSMRAATNEKLFF. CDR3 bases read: TGCAGTATGCGGGCAGCAACTAATGAAAAA.